The sequence of this T cell receptor beta chain was determined in a study of blood T cell repertoires in COVID-19 (dated by TCRdb to 2020 to 2022). Context from the whole study: Samples covering the acute and convalescent phases of COVID-19 were provided by collaborators in the United States, Italy and Spain. A de-identified subject ID, COVID-19 status, age in years and sex were almost always included in the sample metadata. Samples were obtained from the ongoing ImmuneRACE study (first 160 participants) and from roughly 1,300 subjects provided by 6 global collaborators. The prospective study material was composed of cDNA or gDNA derived from T cells, B-cell-depleted T cells, or PBMCs. HLA class I and class II types, where available, came from metadata supplied by the sample provider rather than from assay-based typing. The repertoires were made available in a free public database intended to serve as a resource for research on the immune response to SARS-CoV-2. Subjects who had been exposed to COVID-19, were actively infected with it, or had recovered from it provided the deeply sampled blood TCRbeta repertoires that made up the dataset.

CDR1 and CDR2, per the germline V gene, are SGHTA and FQGNSA. The CDR3 covers 15 residues, taking in both the cysteine and the phenylalanine. Only CDR3 DNA remains: 45 bases, in frame from the first base. From V the trimming removes 1 base and from J it removes 4 bases, while the gene matches leave 4 bases of the junction unaccounted for. Whole blood was collected in K2EDTA tubes by collaborating institutions according to the institutions' own protocols. Collaborator samples were shipped for TCRbeta analysis as frozen whole blood, isolated PBMCs, or DNA extracted from either sample type. TCRbeta CDR3 regions were amplified from genomic DNA using the immunoSEQ Assay, a bias-controlled multiplex PCR. The study's own analysis went as follows. Within the assay, amplification of reference gene primers was used to estimate how many nucleated cells each sample contained. To quantify the absolute abundance of each unique TCRbeta CDR3 rearrangement, sequence reads were collapsed and filtered. Productive Simpson clonality was computed per sample as the square root of Simpson's diversity index over productive rearrangements. TCRdb retrieved this table from immuneACCESS and kept in-frame rearrangements only. Not all clones are present; in checked studies, unresolved V genes account for under half, and no reason is known for the remainder. Clone size and V and J calls were adopted from that table, with D and trimming inferred from the DNA. Here the sample has roughly 79,000 clones; around 90% occur a single time. Around 5% of the sample rests with the top ten.

The paper as a whole reports these results and caveats: How much clinical and demographic metadata was included differed by source and by participant, and the metadata was provided uncurated.

Concerning this clone: Its antigen is still unknown. Per-base quality was not reported, and no clone a single base away is much larger than it. Other DNA sequences in this specimen translate into the identical CDR3.

The specimen was peripheral blood. The V and J segments used are TRBV7-2 and TRBJ2-5; 9 of the junction bases match TRBD2. The receptor was isolated from a woman at least 80 years old with active or convalescent COVID-19. CDR3 reads: CASSLGGGGGETQYF. The nucleotide sequence is given as TGTGCCAGCAGCTTAGGCGGGGGGGGAGGAGAGACCCAGTACTTC.